There are a few counts of the clone carrying this T cell receptor beta chain. V lost 5 bases and J lost 4; bases outside the gene matches: 4. CDR1 and CDR2 (germline): SQVTM, ANQGSEA. This CDR3 contains 13 residues. Assembly of TCR beta libraries relied on iRepertoire HTBI primers together with Arm-PCR of CDR3 regions. TCRdb itself ran the multiplex PCR reads through MiXCR, one entry per CDR3 protein. The data contain hundreds of thousands of distinct CDR3 sequences, more than 20% of them seen just once; the ten biggest clones take up less than 25%. The sample comes from a study of regulatory T cells in long-lasting Graves disease. Time point noted: persistent/refractory GD, antithyroid drugs over 5 years with positive TRAb. PBMC RNA was the source of the TCR library.

The sequencing here drew on peripheral blood mononuclear cells (PBMCs), taken when the disease was refractory, from a patient treated with antithyroid drugs. The V and J genes are TRBV29-1 and TRBJ2-1, with 8 bases that match TRBD2. This receptor was identified in a female donor with Graves disease. CDR3 residues: CSVLLAEYNEQFF. The CDR3 bases are TGCAGCGTTTTACTAGCGGAATACAATGAGCAGTTCTTC.